A single sample is the source of the 15 T cell receptor beta chains below, sequenced in a study of shared clonotypes between healthy human individuals. Data came from immunoSEQ multiplex PCR; TCRdb stores just in-frame clones and leaves some out. Found here are roughly 1 million clones, roughly 80% of them singletons; the top ten hold less than 1.5%. Sample: memory CD4+ T cells sorted from blood. The subset denotes: CD45RA-negative fraction. The receptors were gathered from a man younger than 35 in good health.

The rearrangement uses TRBV5-1 and TRBJ1-1; a weak D match, TRBD1 (5 bases). The V end was cut by 4 bases, the J end by 7 bases, with 23 bases between. Germline lookup yields CDR1 SGHRS and CDR2 YFSETQ. The CDR3 consists of 16 residues. The CDR3 region has the DNA TGCGCCAGCAGCGAACTAATGCCGGAGGGGTCTGTTGAAGCTTTCTTT. Its protein product is CASSELMPEGSVEAFF.

On this clone: This sample also contains other DNA sequences that code for the same CDR3. The chain links TRBV11-2 to TRBJ1-5; D is possibly TRBD1 (6 bases). This CDR3 has 14 residues. The V gene's germline CDR1 is SGHAT and CDR2 FQNNGV. Deletions cut 3 bases from V and 1 base from J, with 7 bases between. CDR3 region: CASSFQGSNQPQHF. DNA of the CDR3: TGTGCCAGCAGCTTCCAGGGGAGCAATCAGCCCCAGCATTTT.

The rearrangement links TRBV25-1 to TRBJ2-3; the match to TRBD2 covers 9 bases. The CDR3 is made up of 11 amino acids. Trimming at V came to 7 bases and at J to 15 bases, leaving 8 bases not matched to a gene. Germline CDR1 is MGHDK and CDR2 is SYGVNS. CDR3 nucleotide sequence: TGTGCCAGCATGGCTAGCGGGATACCATATTTT. Protein: CASMASGIPYF.

This sequence joins TRBV7-2 and TRBJ2-1, with D maybe TRBD2 (5 bases). In germline, CDR1 is SGHTA, CDR2 FQGNSA. CDR3 length: 15 amino acids. V lost 0 bases and J lost 4, with 10 bases in between. The CDR3 is CASSLAGDWYNEQFF. The CDR3 nucleotides are TGTGCCAGCAGCTTAGCGGGAGATTGGTACAATGAGCAGTTCTTC. The whole variable domain, filled in from reference TRBV7-2 and TRBJ2-1, reads GAGVSQSPSNKVTEKGKDVELRCDPISGHTALYWYRQSLGQGLEFLIYFQGNSAPDKSGLPSDRFSAERTGGSVSTLTIQRTQQEDSAVYLCASSLAGDWYNEQFFGPGTRLTVL.

CDR3 region: CASSFGYTDTQYF. CDR3 DNA: TGTGCCAGCAGCTTCGGTTACACAGATACGCAGTATTTT. The chain has TRBV11-2 and TRBJ2-3; the D is unclear. This CDR3 has 13 amino acids. Germline lookup yields CDR1 SGHAT and CDR2 FQNNGV. V was pared by 3 bases and J by 2 bases, with 6 bases between.

CDR3 sequence (DNA): TGTGCCTGGACCTACCGCAGGGGGGATGGCTACACCTTC. The encoded protein is CAWTYRRGDGYTF. J is TRBJ1-2 and V is TRBV30; 7 nucleotides line up with TRBD1. CDR3 size: 13 residues. Germline V gene lookup returns CDR1 GTSNPN and CDR2 SVGIG (reference sequence). V lost 4 bases and J lost 6; bases outside the gene matches: 8.

The genes are TRBV4-1 and TRBJ2-3; D uncertain. The germline V gene has CDR1 MGHRA and CDR2 YSYEKL. The CDR3 loop spans 16 amino acids. Trimming took 1 base from V and 6 from J, leaving 17 bases between them. The CDR3 here is CASSQVKTFGQDTQYF. The DNA for the CDR3 is TGCGCCAGCAGCCAAGTAAAAACTTTCGGGCAGGATACGCAGTATTTT.

V is TRBV29-1 and J is TRBJ2-2, with no clear D. V was trimmed by 6 bases and J by 1 base, leaving 9 bases between them. The CDR3 sequence is 13 residues long. Germline V lookup: CDR1 SQVTM, CDR2 ANQGSEA. For the CDR3, the DNA is TGCAGCGTAAACGAGAGGAACACCGGGGAGCTGTTTTTT. Translation: CSVNERNTGELFF.

Of note for this clone: Other DNA sequences within the sample encode an identical CDR3. The gene calls are TRBV30 and TRBJ2-7, with TRBD1 as a possible D gene (5 bases). Trimming left V 3 bases short and J 3 bases short, with 9 bases between. Germline assignment: CDR1 GTSNPN and CDR2 SVGIG (reference sequence). The CDR3 length is 12 residues. CDR3: CAWSPQVYEQYF. The CDR3 bases are TGTGCCTGGAGCCCACAGGTCTACGAGCAGTACTTC. The whole variable domain, remainder taken from reference TRBV30 and TRBJ2-7, is SQTIHQWPATLVQPVGSPLSLECTVEGTSNPNLYWYRQAAGRGLQLLFYSVGIGQISSEVPQNLSASRPQDRQFILSSKKLLLSDSGFYLCAWSPQVYEQYFGPGTRLTVT.

The rearrangement joins TRBV18 to TRBJ2-7; D is uncertain. In germline, CDR1 is KGHSH, CDR2 LQKENI. The length of the CDR3 is 13 residues. Trimming left V 2 bases short and J 3 bases short, with 8 bases between. The CDR3 DNA reads as TGTGCCAGCTCACCAGTCGAATTCTACGAGCAGTACTTC. Its translation is CASSPVEFYEQYF.

In this sample, this clone turned up a few times. This chain uses TRBV11-2 with TRBJ2-3; no clear D. Germline V lookup: CDR1 SGHAT, CDR2 FQNNGV. V was pared by 5 bases and J by 2 bases, with 5 bases between. The CDR3 spans 12 residues. Written as DNA, the CDR3 is TGTGCCAGCAGCCGATACACAGATACGCAGTATTTT. Residues: CASSRYTDTQYF. The full variable domain, rest sourced from reference TRBV11-2 and TRBJ2-3, is EAGVAQSPRYKIIEKRQSVAFWCNPISGHATLYWYQQILGQGPKLLIQFQNNGVVDDSQLPKDRFSAERLKGVDSTLKIQPAKLEDSAVYLCASSRYTDTQYFGPGTRLTVL.

The V gene is TRBV5-8, the J gene TRBJ2-3; TRBD2 agrees at 12 bases. V was clipped by 0 bases and J by 4 bases; unmatched bases: 3. The V gene's germline CDR1 is SGHTS and CDR2 YDEGEE. This CDR3 is 16 amino acids long. CDR3 residues: CASSLELAGGADTQYF. CDR3 nucleotides: TGTGCCAGCAGCTTGGAACTAGCGGGAGGTGCAGATACGCAGTATTTT.

This clone was recorded many times. The chain carries TRBV9 and TRBJ1-2, with D hard to call. Germline CDR1 SGDLS, CDR2 YYNGEE. The V gene lost 0 bases and the J gene lost 10 bases, with 16 bases spanning the gap. The CDR3 is 14 residues long. CDR3 bases: TGTGCCAGCAGCGTAGCCGGCAGCCTTCGAAACTACACCTTC. Protein sequence: CASSVAGSLRNYTF.

This clone was detected ten times or more. CDR3 residues: CASSYSEGYGYTF. The CDR3 region has the DNA TGTGCCAGCAGTTACTCAGAGGGCTATGGCTACACCTTC. V usage is TRBV6-5 and J usage is TRBJ1-2, with D hard to call. CDR3 length equals 13 residues. Trimming took off 0 bases at V and 4 bases at J, with 6 bases between the two ends. Germline V CDR1 and CDR2: MNHEY, SVGAGI.

This chain links TRBV6-6 with TRBJ2-7; D not certain. The CDR3 contains 15 residues. The germline V gene has CDR1 MNHNY and CDR2 SVGAGI (reference sequence). Trimming cost V 5 bases and J 0 bases, with 14 bases left between them. The CDR3, as DNA: TGTGCCAGCAGTGCGGACGGTAAATACTCCTACGAGCAGTACTTC. It yields the protein CASSADGKYSYEQYF.